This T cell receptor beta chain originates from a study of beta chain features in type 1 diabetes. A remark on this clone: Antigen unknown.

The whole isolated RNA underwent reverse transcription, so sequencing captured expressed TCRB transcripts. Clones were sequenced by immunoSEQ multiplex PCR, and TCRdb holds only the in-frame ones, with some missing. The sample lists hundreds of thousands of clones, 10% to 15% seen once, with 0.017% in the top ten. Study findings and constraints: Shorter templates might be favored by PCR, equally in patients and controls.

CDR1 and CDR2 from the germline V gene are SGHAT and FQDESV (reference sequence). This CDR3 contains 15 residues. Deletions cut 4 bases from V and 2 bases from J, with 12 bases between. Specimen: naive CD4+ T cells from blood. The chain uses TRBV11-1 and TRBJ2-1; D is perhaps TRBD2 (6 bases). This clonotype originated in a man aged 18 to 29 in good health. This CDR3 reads CASSSKEGTYNEQFF. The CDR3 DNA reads TGTGCCAGCAGCTCTAAGGAGGGGACCTACAATGAGCAGTTCTTC.